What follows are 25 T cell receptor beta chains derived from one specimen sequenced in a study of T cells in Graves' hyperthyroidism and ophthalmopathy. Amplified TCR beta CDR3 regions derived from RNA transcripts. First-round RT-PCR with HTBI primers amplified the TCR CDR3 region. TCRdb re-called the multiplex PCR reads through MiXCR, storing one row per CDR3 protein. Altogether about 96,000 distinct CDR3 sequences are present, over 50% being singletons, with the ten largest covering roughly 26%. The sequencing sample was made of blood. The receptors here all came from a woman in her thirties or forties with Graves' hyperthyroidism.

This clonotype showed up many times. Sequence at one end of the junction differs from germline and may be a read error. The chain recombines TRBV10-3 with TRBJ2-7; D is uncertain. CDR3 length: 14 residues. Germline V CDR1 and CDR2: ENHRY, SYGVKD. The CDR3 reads CASSDPNLPYEQYF. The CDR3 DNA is TGTGCCAGCAGTGACCCGAATCTACCCTACGAGCAGTACTTC.

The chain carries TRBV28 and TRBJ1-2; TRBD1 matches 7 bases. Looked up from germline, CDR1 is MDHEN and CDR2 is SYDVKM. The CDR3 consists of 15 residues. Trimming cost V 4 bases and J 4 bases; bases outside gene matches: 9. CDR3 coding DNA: TGTGCCAGCAGTTCTGAGGGGACAGTAAGCTATGGCTACACCTTC. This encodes CASSSEGTVSYGYTF.

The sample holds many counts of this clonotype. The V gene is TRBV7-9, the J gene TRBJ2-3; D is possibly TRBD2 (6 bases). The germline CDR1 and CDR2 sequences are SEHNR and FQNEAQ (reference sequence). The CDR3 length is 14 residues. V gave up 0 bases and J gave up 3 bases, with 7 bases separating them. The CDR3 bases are TGTGCCAGCAGCTTAGCGGGAGGAACAGATACGCAGTATTTT. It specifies CASSLAGGTDTQYF.

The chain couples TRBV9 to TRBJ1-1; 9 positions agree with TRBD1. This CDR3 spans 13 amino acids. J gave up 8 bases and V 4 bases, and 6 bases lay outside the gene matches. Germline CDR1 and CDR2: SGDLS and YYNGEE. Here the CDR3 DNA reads TGTGCCAGCAGCTCAACAGGGGGCGCAGAAGCTTTCTTT. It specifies CASSSTGGAEAFF. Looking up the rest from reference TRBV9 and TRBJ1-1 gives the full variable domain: DSGVTQTPKHLITATGQRVTLRCSPRSGDLSVYWYQQSLDQGLQFLIQYYNGEERAKGNILERFSAQQFPDLHSELNLSSLELGDSALYFCASSSTGGAEAFFGQGTRLTVV.

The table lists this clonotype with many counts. In nucleotides, the CDR3 is TGCAGTGCTAGTCTCCAGGATACGCAGTATTTT. This sequence encodes CSASLQDTQYF. The chain uses TRBV20-1 and TRBJ2-3; no clear D. The CDR3 totals 11 residues. Per the germline V gene, CDR1 is DFQATT and CDR2 is SNEGSKA (reference sequence). The V end was cut by 3 bases, the J end by 6 bases, with 7 bases between.

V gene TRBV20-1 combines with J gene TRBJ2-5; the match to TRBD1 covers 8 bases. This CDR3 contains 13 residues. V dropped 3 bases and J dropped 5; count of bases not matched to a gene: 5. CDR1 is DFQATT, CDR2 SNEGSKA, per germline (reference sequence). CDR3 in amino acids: CSASGTGLETQYF. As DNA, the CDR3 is TGCAGTGCTAGTGGGACAGGTCTGGAGACCCAGTACTTC.

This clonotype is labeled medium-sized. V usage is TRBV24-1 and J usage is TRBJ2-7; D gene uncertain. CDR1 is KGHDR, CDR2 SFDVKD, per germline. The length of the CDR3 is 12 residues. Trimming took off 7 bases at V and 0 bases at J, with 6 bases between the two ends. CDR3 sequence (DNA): TGTGCCACCAGCGGCATCTCCTACGAGCAGTACTTC. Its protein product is CATSGISYEQYF.

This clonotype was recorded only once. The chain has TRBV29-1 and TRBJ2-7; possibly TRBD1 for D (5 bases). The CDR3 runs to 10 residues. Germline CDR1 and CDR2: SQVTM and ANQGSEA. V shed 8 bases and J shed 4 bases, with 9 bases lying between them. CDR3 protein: CSTDTYEQYF. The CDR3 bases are TGCAGCACGGACACATACGAGCAGTACTTC.

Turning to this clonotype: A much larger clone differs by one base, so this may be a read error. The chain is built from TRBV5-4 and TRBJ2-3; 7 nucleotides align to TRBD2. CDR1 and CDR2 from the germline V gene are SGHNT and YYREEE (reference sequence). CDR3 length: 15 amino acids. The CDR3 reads CASSHQWGGTGTQYF. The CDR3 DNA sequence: TGTGCCAGCAGTCATCAGTGGGGGGGAACAGGTACGCAGTATTTT.

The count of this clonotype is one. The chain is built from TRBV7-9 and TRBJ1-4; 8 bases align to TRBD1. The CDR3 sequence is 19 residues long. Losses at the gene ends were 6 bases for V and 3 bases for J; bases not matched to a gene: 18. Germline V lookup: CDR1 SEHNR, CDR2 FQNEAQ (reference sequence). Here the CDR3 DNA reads TGTGCCAGCAGTACCCGACAGGGGTGGGGATCATTGTCTAATGAAAAACTGTTTTTT. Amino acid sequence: CASSTRQGWGSLSNEKLFF.

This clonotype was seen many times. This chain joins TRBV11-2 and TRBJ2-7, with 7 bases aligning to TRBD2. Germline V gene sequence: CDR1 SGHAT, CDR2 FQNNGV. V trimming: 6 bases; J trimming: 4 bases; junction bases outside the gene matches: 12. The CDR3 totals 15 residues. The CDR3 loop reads CASRLTSALGYEQYF. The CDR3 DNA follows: TGTGCCAGCAGGCTTACTAGCGCCCTCGGGTACGAGCAGTACTTC.

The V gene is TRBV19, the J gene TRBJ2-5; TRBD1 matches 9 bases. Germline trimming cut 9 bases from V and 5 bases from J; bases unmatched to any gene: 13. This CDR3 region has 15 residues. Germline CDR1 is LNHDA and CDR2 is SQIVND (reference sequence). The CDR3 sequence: CASSAGDRVRETQYF. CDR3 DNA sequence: TGTGCCAGCAGCGCCGGGGACAGGGTGCGTGAGACCCAGTACTTC.

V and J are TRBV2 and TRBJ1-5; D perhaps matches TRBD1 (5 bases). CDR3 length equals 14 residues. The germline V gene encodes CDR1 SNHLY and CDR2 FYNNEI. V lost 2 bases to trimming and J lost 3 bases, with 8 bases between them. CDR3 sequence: CASSERGYNQPQHF. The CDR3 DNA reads TGTGCCAGCAGTGAACGGGGGTACAATCAGCCCCAGCATTTT.

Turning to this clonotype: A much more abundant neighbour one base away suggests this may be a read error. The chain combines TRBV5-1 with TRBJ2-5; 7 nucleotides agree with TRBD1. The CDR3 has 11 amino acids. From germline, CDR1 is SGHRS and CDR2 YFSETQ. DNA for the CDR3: TGCGTCAGCAGGGGGTTAGAGACCCAGTACTTC. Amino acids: CVSRGLETQYF.

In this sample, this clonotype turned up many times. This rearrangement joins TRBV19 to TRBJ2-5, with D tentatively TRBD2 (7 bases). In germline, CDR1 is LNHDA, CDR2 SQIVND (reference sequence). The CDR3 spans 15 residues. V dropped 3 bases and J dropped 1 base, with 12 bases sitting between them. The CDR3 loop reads CASSMGGGFQETQYF. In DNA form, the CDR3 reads TGTGCCAGTAGTATGGGAGGGGGATTCCAAGAGACCCAGTACTTC.

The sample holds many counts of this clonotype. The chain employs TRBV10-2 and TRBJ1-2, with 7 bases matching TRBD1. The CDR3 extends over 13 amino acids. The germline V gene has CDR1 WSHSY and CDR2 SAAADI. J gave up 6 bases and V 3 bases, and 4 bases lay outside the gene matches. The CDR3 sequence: CASSDGGGDGYTF. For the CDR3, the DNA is TGCGCCAGCAGTGATGGAGGGGGCGATGGCTACACCTTC.

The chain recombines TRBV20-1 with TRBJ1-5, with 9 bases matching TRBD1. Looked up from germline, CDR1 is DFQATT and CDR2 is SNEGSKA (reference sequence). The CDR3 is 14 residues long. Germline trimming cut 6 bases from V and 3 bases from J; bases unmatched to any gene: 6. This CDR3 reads CSASGTGFNQPQHF. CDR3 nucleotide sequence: TGCAGTGCCTCCGGGACAGGGTTCAATCAGCCCCAGCATTTT.

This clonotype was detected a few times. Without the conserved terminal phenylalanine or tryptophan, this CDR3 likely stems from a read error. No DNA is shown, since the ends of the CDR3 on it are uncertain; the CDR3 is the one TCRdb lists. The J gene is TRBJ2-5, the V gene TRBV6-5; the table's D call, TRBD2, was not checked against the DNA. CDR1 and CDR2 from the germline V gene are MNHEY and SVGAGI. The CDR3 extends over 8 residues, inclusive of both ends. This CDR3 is CASSRRTS.

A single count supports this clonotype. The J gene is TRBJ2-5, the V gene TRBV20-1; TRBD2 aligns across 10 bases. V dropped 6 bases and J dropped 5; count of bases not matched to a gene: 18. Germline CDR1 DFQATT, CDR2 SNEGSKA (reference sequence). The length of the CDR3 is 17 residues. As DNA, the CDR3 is TGCAGTGCCCGTCTACCGGGACTAGCGCCACTACTGGAGACCCAGTACTTC. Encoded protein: CSARLPGLAPLLETQYF.

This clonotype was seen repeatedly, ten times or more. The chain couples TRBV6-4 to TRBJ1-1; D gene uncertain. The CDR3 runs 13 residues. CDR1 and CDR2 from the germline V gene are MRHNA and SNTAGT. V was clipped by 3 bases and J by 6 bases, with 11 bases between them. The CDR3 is CASSEQMEAEAFF. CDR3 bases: TGTGCCAGCAGTGAACAGATGGAGGCTGAAGCTTTCTTT.

The CDR3 sequence: CASSTPSKSDTGAGYEQYF. DNA of the CDR3: TGTGCCAGCAGTACACCTAGCAAGTCGGACACCGGGGCCGGGTACGAGCAGTACTTC. The chain employs TRBV7-9 and TRBJ2-7; D could derive from TRBD1 or TRBD2 (5 bases each). This CDR3 region has 19 residues. Trimming removed 6 bases at V and 4 bases at J, with 31 bases between. The germline gives CDR1 SEHNR, CDR2 FQNEAQ (reference sequence). The variable domain in full, completed from reference TRBV7-9 and TRBJ2-7, reads DTGVSQNPRHKITKRGQNVTFRCDPISEHNRLYWYRQTLGQGPEFLTYFQNEAQLEKSRLLSDRFSAERPKGSFSTLEIQRTEQGDSAMYLCASSTPSKSDTGAGYEQYFGPGTRLTVT.

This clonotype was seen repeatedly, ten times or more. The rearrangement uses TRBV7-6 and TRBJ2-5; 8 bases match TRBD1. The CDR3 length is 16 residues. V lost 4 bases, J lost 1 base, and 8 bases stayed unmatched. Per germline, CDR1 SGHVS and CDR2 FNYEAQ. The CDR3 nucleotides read TGTGCCAGCAGCTCCCCGGGCAGGGGGCCCCAAGAGACCCAGTACTTC. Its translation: CASSSPGRGPQETQYF. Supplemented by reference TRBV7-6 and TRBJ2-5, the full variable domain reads GAGVSQSPRYKVTKRGQDVALRCDPISGHVSLYWYRQALGQGPEFLTYFNYEAQQDKSGLPNDRFSAERPEGSISTLTIQRTEQRDSAMYRCASSSPGRGPQETQYFGPGTRLLVL.

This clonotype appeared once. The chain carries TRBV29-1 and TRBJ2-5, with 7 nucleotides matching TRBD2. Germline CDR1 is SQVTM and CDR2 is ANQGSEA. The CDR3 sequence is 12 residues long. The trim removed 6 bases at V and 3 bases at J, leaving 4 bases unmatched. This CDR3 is CSVASGKETQYF. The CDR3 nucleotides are TGCAGCGTCGCTAGCGGAAAAGAGACCCAGTACTTC.

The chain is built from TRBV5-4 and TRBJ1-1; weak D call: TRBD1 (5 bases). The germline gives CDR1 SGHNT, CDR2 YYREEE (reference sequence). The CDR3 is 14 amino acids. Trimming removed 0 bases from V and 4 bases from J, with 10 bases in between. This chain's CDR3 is CASSLGRGFTEAFF. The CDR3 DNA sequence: TGTGCCAGCAGCTTGGGGAGGGGATTCACTGAAGCTTTCTTT.

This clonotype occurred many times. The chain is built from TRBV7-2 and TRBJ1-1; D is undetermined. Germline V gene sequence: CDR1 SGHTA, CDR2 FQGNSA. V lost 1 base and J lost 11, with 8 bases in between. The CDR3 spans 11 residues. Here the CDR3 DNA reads TGTGCCAGCAGCTTAGGTTTTTGGGCTTTCTTT. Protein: CASSLGFWAFF.